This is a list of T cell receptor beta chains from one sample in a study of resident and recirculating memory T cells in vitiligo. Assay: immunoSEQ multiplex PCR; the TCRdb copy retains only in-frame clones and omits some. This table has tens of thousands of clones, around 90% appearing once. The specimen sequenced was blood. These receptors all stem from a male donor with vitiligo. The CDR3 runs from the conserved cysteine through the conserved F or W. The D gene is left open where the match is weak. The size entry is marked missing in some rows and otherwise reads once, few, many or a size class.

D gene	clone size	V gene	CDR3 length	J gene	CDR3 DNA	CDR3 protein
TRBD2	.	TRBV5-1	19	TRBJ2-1	TGCGCCAGCAGCTTACTAGGGCTAGCGGGGGATAGCTCCTACAATGAGCAGTTCTTC	CASSLLGLAGDSSYNEQFF
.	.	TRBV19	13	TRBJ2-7	TGTGCCAGTAGTATTGACAGATTCTACGAGCAGTACTTC	CASSIDRFYEQYF
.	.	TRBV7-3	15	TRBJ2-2	TGTGCCAGCAGCCGGGCGGGCAGAAACACCGGGGAGCTGTTTTTT	CASSRAGRNTGELFF
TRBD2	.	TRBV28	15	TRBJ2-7	TGTGCCAGCAAAAGACTAGCGGGAGGATTATACGAGCAGTACTTC	CASKRLAGGLYEQYF
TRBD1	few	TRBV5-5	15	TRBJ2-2	TGTGCCAGCAGCTATGGGGACAGTGACACCGGGGAGCTGTTTTTT	CASSYGDSDTGELFF
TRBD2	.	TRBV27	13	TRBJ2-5	TGTGCCAGCAGCTCCATGGGGGGGGAGACCCAGTACTTC	CASSSMGGETQYF
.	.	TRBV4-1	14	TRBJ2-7	TGCGCCAGCAGCCAAGGGCAGGCACAGTACGAGCAGTACTTC	CASSQGQAQYEQYF
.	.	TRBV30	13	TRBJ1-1	TGTGCCTGGACTCGGGGTACTGTTCCTGAAGCTTTCTTT	CAWTRGTVPEAFF
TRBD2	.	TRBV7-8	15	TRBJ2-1	TGTGCCAGCAGCTTGCAGGGAGGGACCTACAATGAGCAGTTCTTC	CASSLQGGTYNEQFF
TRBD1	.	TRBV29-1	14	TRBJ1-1	TGCAGCGTTGAAAGGTCGGACAGGGGCACTGAAGCTTTCTTT	CSVERSDRGTEAFF
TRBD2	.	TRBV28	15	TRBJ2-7	TGTGCCAGCAGTTCTCCTAGCGGGAGTTACCACGAGCAGTACTTC	CASSSPSGSYHEQYF
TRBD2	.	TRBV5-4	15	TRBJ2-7	TGTGCCAGCAGCCTTGGACTAGCGGGAGTCTACGAGCAGTACTTC	CASSLGLAGVYEQYF
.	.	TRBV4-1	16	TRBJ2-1	TGCGCCAGCAGCTACCGACTGATTGTCCCTTACAATGAGCAGTTCTTC	CASSYRLIVPYNEQFF
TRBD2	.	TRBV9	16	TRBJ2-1	TGTGCCAGCAGCCCTAGACTAGCGGGAGGCATAAATGAGCAGTTCTTC	CASSPRLAGGINEQFF
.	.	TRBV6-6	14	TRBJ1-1	TGTGCCAGCAGTTACGCGGGCGGGGACACTGAAGCTTTCTTT	CASSYAGGDTEAFF
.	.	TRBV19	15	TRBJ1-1	TGTGCCAGTAGTCCCCCCGGTCGACAGGTCACTGAAGCTTTCTTT	CASSPPGRQVTEAFF
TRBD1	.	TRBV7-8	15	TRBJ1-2	TGTGCCAGCAGCCCGCGCCGGGACAGCGTCTATGGCTACACCTTC	CASSPRRDSVYGYTF
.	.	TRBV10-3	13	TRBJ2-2	TGTGCCATCAGTGCTCCGGGAACCGGGGAGCTGTTTTTT	CAISAPGTGELFF
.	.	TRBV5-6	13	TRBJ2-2	TGTGCCAGCAGTATTAGGGAGTTCGGGGAGCTGTTTTTT	CASSIREFGELFF
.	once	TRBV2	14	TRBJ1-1	TGTGCCAGCAGTGAAATGGGGCTGGGGACTGAAGCTTTCTTT	CASSEMGLGTEAFF
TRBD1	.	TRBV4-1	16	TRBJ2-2	TGCGCCAGCAGCCGGACGACAGGGGGCGACACCGGGGAGCTGTTTTTT	CASSRTTGGDTGELFF
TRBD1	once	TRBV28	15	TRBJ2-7	TGTGCCAGCAGGGCCCGGGACAGATCTTCCTACGAGCAGTACTTC	CASRARDRSSYEQYF
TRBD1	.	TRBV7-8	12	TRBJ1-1	TGTGCCAGCAGCGACAGGGCCTATGAAGCTTTCTTT	CASSDRAYEAFF